This TCR beta chain was sequenced in a study of early T cells in non-severe SARS-CoV-2 infection. The TCR library protocol attached unique molecular identifiers to the individual cDNA molecules. TCRdb used MiXCR to reprocess the 5' RACE reads, holding one entry per CDR3 protein. The repertoire holds approximately 77,000 distinct CDR3 sequences, about 5% seen once, with approximately 7% in the top ten. Germline CDR1 MNHEY, CDR2 SVGAGI. This CDR3 region has 17 residues. The ends lost 0 bases at V and 5 bases at J; junction bases unmatched: 5. Sequencing was performed on whole blood, taken at baseline. The J gene is TRBJ2-1, the V gene TRBV6-5, with 12 bases aligning to TRBD2. This receptor was taken from an adult who was a healthcare worker with PCR-confirmed SARS-CoV-2 infection or an uninfected control (not recorded which). In DNA, the CDR3 is TGTGCCAGCAGTTACTCGAGACTAGCGGGAGAGAACAATGAGCAGTTCTTC. Protein: CASSYSRLAGENNEQFF.